This T cell receptor (beta chain) was sequenced during a study of shared T cell receptors in the human thymus. Produced via immunoSEQ multiplex PCR; TCRdb's table is partial and in-frame only. The sample records hundreds of thousands of clones, around 95% being singletons. Germline CDR1 and CDR2: LNHDA and SQIVND (reference sequence). The CDR3 covers 13 residues. V was clipped by 8 bases and J by 3 bases; unmatched bases: 4. The chain recombines TRBV19 with TRBJ2-7; TRBD1 agrees at 10 bases. Sequences were obtained from thymocytes. This clonotype was sampled from a human donor. The DNA of the CDR3 is TGTGCCAGTCGGAGGGACAGGGGCTACGAGCAGTACTTC. Protein product: CASRRDRGYEQYF.